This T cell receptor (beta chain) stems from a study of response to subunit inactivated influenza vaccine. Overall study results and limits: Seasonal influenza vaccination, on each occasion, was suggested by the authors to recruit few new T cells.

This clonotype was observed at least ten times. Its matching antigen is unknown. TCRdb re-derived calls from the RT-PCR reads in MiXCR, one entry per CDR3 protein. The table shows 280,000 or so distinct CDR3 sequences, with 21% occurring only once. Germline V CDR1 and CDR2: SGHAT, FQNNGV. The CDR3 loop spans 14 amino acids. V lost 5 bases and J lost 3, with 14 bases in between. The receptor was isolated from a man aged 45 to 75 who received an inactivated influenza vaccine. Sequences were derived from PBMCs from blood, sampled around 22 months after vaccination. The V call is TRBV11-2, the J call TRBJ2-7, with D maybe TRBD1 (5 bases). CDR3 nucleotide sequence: TGTGCCAGCAGCCCCCCGGGCAGGGACTACGAGCAGTACTTC. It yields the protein CASSPPGRDYEQYF.